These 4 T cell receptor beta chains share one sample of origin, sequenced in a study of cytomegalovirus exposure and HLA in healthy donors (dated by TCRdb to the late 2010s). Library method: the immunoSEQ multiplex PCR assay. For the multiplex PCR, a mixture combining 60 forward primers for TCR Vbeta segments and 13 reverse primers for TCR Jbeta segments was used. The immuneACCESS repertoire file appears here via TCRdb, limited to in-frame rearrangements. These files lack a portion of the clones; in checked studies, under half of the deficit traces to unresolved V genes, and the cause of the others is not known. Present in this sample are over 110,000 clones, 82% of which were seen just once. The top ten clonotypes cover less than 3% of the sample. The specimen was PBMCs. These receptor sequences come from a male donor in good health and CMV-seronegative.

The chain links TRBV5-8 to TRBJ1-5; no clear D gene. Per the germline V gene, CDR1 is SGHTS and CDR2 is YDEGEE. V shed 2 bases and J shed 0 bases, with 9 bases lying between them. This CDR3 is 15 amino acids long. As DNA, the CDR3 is TGTGCCAGCAGCTTTGCAGTGTCTAGCAATCAGCCCCAGCATTTT. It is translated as CASSFAVSSNQPQHF.

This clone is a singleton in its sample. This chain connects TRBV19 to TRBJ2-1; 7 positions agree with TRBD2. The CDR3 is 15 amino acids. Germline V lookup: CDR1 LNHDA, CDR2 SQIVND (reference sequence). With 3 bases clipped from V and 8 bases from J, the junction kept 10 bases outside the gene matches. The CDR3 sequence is CASSIMGGSLHEQFF. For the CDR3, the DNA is TGTGCCAGTAGTATCATGGGGGGGAGTCTCCATGAGCAGTTCTTC.

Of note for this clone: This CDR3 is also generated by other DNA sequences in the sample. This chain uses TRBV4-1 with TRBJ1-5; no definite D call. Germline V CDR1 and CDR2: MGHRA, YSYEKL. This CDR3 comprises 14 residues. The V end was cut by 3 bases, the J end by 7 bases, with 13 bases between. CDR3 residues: CASSQEGSEQPQHF. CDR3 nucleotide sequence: TGCGCCAGCAGCCAGGAAGGTTCGGAGCAGCCCCAGCATTTT.

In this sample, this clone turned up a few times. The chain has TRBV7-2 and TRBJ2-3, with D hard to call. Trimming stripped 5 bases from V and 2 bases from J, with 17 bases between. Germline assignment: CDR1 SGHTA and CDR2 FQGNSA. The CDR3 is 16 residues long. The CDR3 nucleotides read TGTGCCAGCAGCCCCATCGTCTACTCTCTCACAGATACGCAGTATTTT. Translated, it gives CASSPIVYSLTDTQYF.